A single sample is the source of the 26 T cell receptor beta chains below, sequenced in a study of shared clonotypes between healthy human individuals. CD45RO-negative CD8 cells positively selected for CCR7 made up the naive population, which excluded terminally differentiated effector memory CD45RA+ cells. The data were produced by immunoSEQ multiplex PCR, yet TCRdb's version contains in-frame clones alone and is incomplete. The sample has hundreds of thousands of clones, nearly 98% seen once. The specimen sequenced was naive CD8+ T cells sorted from blood. All receptors come from a man aged 30 to 45 in good health.

In this sample, this clone turned up once. This chain joins TRBV7-9 and TRBJ2-1; TRBD2 might be the D (5 bases). Germline V gene sequence: CDR1 SEHNR, CDR2 FQNEAQ (reference sequence). There are 14 residues in the CDR3. With 5 bases removed from V and 6 bases from J, the gap between germline ends came to 14 bases. CDR3 in DNA: TGTGCCAGCAGCCGACCGGAGGAAATCAATGAGCAGTTCTTC. Translation: CASSRPEEINEQFF. The full variable domain, rest sourced from reference TRBV7-9 and TRBJ2-1, is DTGVSQNPRHKITKRGQNVTFRCDPISEHNRLYWYRQTLGQGPEFLTYFQNEAQLEKSRLLSDRFSAERPKGSFSTLEIQRTEQGDSAMYLCASSRPEEINEQFFGPGTRLTVL.

The rearrangement joins TRBV7-9 to TRBJ2-6; D is perhaps TRBD1 (6 bases). Germline values: CDR1 SEHNR, CDR2 FQNEAQ (reference sequence). Trimming pared 4 bases from V and 1 base from J, leaving 8 bases between. The length of the CDR3 is 15 residues. The CDR3 protein is CASSYRVSGANVLTF. The CDR3 DNA reads TGTGCCAGCAGCTACAGGGTGTCTGGGGCCAACGTCCTGACTTTC.

The genes are TRBV27 and TRBJ2-7, with 9 nucleotides matching TRBD1. Looked up from germline, CDR1 is MNHEY and CDR2 is SMNVEV (reference sequence). The CDR3 sequence is 15 residues long. V shed 5 bases and J 2 bases; nucleotides not matched to a gene: 7. The CDR3 region is CASSPGTGWAYEQYF. The CDR3 DNA is TGTGCCAGCAGTCCGGGGACAGGGTGGGCCTACGAGCAGTACTTC.

The rearrangement uses TRBV4-1 and TRBJ2-1, with D uncertain. CDR1 is MGHRA, CDR2 YSYEKL, per germline. This CDR3 has 13 residues. V lost 4 bases and J 5 bases, leaving 9 bases between the germline ends. The CDR3 sequence is CASSLDPNNEQFF. The CDR3 coding sequence is TGCGCCAGCAGCCTTGACCCAAACAATGAGCAGTTCTTC.

The rearrangement joins TRBV10-3 to TRBJ2-7; D may be TRBD1 (5 bases). The germline V and J ends were trimmed by 7 bases and 10 bases, with 20 bases remaining between them. The CDR3 extends over 13 amino acids. In germline, CDR1 is ENHRY, CDR2 SYGVKD. DNA for the CDR3: TGTGCCATCAATGATGGGTCAGGGTCCTTCCAGTACTTC. This gives the protein CAINDGSGSFQYF.

J is TRBJ1-1 and V is TRBV28, with D perhaps matching TRBD1 (6 bases). The CDR3 totals 14 residues. Trimming pared 6 bases from V and 5 bases from J, leaving 16 bases between. Looked up from germline, CDR1 is MDHEN and CDR2 is SYDVKM. Here the CDR3 DNA reads TGTGCCAGCAGCCGGGGGCGGGTGGGGACTGAAGCTTTCTTT. This encodes CASSRGRVGTEAFF.

This chain connects TRBV7-9 to TRBJ2-5; TRBD1 matches at 8 bases. CDR3 length: 15 amino acids. The germline V gene has CDR1 SEHNR and CDR2 FQNEAQ (reference sequence). V dropped 4 bases and J dropped 5; count of bases not matched to a gene: 9. The CDR3 loop is CASSSIQGARETQYF. The CDR3 DNA reads TGTGCCAGCAGCTCAATCCAGGGGGCGCGGGAGACCCAGTACTTC. The whole variable domain, remainder taken from reference TRBV7-9 and TRBJ2-5, is DTGVSQNPRHKITKRGQNVTFRCDPISEHNRLYWYRQTLGQGPEFLTYFQNEAQLEKSRLLSDRFSAERPKGSFSTLEIQRTEQGDSAMYLCASSSIQGARETQYFGPGTRLLVL.

This chain connects TRBV7-8 to TRBJ1-5; D uncertain. Trimming shortened V by 1 base and J by 5 bases, and 12 bases separated the two germline ends. The CDR3 spans 15 residues. Germline CDR1 and CDR2: SGHVS and FQNEAQ. The CDR3 is CASSLGVVIDQPQHF. CDR3 nucleotide sequence: TGTGCCAGCAGCTTAGGCGTCGTTATAGATCAGCCCCAGCATTTT.

This chain joins TRBV4-1 and TRBJ2-7, with D tentatively TRBD1 (6 bases). Trimming removed 4 bases at V and 5 bases at J, with 21 bases between. The CDR3 extends over 16 amino acids. In germline, CDR1 is MGHRA, CDR2 YSYEKL. CDR3 DNA sequence: TGCGCCAGCAGCCTACACAGAAGGGGGATTGGTCACGAGCAGTACTTC. Translated: CASSLHRRGIGHEQYF.

V gene TRBV28 combines with J gene TRBJ1-2; tentatively, D is TRBD1 (5 bases). The CDR3 spans 18 residues. CDR1 is MDHEN, CDR2 SYDVKM, per germline. V lost 4 bases and J lost 1, with 22 bases in between. The CDR3 reads CASSSAIPGRSINYGYTF. The CDR3 DNA is TGTGCCAGCAGTTCTGCGATTCCGGGGCGGTCGATTAACTATGGCTACACCTTC.

J is TRBJ2-7 and V is TRBV29-1, with 8 bases fitting TRBD2. The CDR3 spans 13 residues. CDR1 SQVTM and CDR2 ANQGSEA come from the germline V gene. The V segment lost 1 base and the J segment 3 bases; nucleotides outside the gene matches: 2. The CDR3 DNA sequence: TGCAGCGTTGAAGGAGCGGGAGTCTACGAGCAGTACTTC. Translating it yields CSVEGAGVYEQYF.

The chain employs TRBV7-9 and TRBJ2-7; 7 nucleotides align to TRBD1. This CDR3 spans 15 amino acids. Trimming at V came to 4 bases and at J to 2 bases, leaving 8 bases not matched to a gene. Germline-derived CDR1 and CDR2 are SEHNR and FQNEAQ (reference sequence). The DNA of the CDR3 is TGTGCCAGCAGCTCAAGCCCCGGGACAGCCTACGAGCAGTACTTC. Translation gives CASSSSPGTAYEQYF. The entire variable domain, with the rest obtained from reference TRBV7-9 and TRBJ2-7, is as follows: DTGVSQNPRHKITKRGQNVTFRCDPISEHNRLYWYRQTLGQGPEFLTYFQNEAQLEKSRLLSDRFSAERPKGSFSTLEIQRTEQGDSAMYLCASSSSPGTAYEQYFGPGTRLTVT.

V usage is TRBV9 and J usage is TRBJ1-5; 7 bases map to TRBD1. V shed 1 base, J shed 5 bases, and the junction held 6 bases outside the gene matches. CDR3 length equals 15 residues. The germline CDR1 and CDR2 sequences are SGDLS and YYNGEE. The CDR3 spells CASSVSTGLDQPQHF. The DNA of the CDR3 is TGTGCCAGCAGCGTATCGACAGGGCTGGATCAGCCCCAGCATTTT. Using reference TRBV9 and TRBJ1-5 for the parts outside the CDR3, the full variable domain is DSGVTQTPKHLITATGQRVTLRCSPRSGDLSVYWYQQSLDQGLQFLIQYYNGEERAKGNILERFSAQQFPDLHSELNLSSLELGDSALYFCASSVSTGLDQPQHFGDGTRLSIL.

About this clone itself: This CDR3 is also generated by other DNA sequences in the sample. The V and J genes are TRBV7-9 and TRBJ2-1; 8 bases agree with TRBD2. The J segment lost 4 bases and the V segment lost 1 base, leaving 3 bases of the junction unmatched. The germline V gene encodes CDR1 SEHNR and CDR2 FQNEAQ (reference sequence). This CDR3 comprises 15 residues. The CDR3 bases are TGTGCCAGCAGCTTAGTACTAGCGGAGTACAATGAGCAGTTCTTC. It codes for CASSLVLAEYNEQFF. Drawing the rest from reference TRBV7-9 and TRBJ2-1, the complete variable domain is DTGVSQNPRHKITKRGQNVTFRCDPISEHNRLYWYRQTLGQGPEFLTYFQNEAQLEKSRLLSDRFSAERPKGSFSTLEIQRTEQGDSAMYLCASSLVLAEYNEQFFGPGTRLTVL.

The chain recombines TRBV19 with TRBJ2-2, with D unclear. The germline V gene has CDR1 LNHDA and CDR2 SQIVND (reference sequence). This CDR3 is 18 amino acids long. V lost 4 bases and J lost 0, with 18 bases in between. This CDR3 is CASSTPKWILTNTGELFF. The CDR3 DNA follows: TGTGCCAGTAGTACCCCCAAGTGGATACTTACGAACACCGGGGAGCTGTTTTTT. Full variable domain (outside the CDR3, taken from reference TRBV19 and TRBJ2-2): DGGITQSPKYLFRKEGQNVTLSCEQNLNHDAMYWYRQDPGQGLRLIYYSQIVNDFQKGDIAEGYSVSREKKESFPLTVTSAQKNPTAFYLCASSTPKWILTNTGELFFGEGSRLTVL.

This clone was counted a single time. This chain connects TRBV2 to TRBJ2-7; 7 bases are shared with TRBD1. The ends lost 4 bases at V and 0 bases at J; junction bases unmatched: 3. The CDR3 is made up of 14 amino acids. The germline V gene has CDR1 SNHLY and CDR2 FYNNEI. CDR3 bases: TGTGCCAGCAGTGTAGGGGGCCGCTCCTACGAGCAGTACTTC. Its translation: CASSVGGRSYEQYF.

This clone showed up just once. The chain combines TRBV5-6 with TRBJ2-1, with 9 bases aligning to TRBD1. Germline CDR1 is SGHDT and CDR2 is YYEEEE. The CDR3 has 14 residues. The junction had 2 bases not matched to a gene; V was cut back by 4 bases and J by 3 bases. CDR3: CASSTGQGYNEQFF. The CDR3 nucleotides are TGTGCCAGCAGCACGGGACAGGGCTACAATGAGCAGTTCTTC.

The V gene is TRBV11-2, the J gene TRBJ2-7; the D is unclear. Trimming cost V 0 bases and J 3 bases, with 9 bases left between them. CDR1 is SGHAT and CDR2 is FQNNGV in the germline V gene. The CDR3 has 14 residues. The CDR3 DNA is TGTGCCAGCAGCTTAGAGGGCTTATTCTACGAGCAGTACTTC. Amino acid sequence: CASSLEGLFYEQYF.

This chain joins TRBV29-1 and TRBJ2-7, with 11 positions matching TRBD1. J was trimmed by 6 bases and V by 4 bases; bases with no gene match: 8. CDR3 length equals 14 residues. Looked up from germline, CDR1 is SQVTM and CDR2 is ANQGSEA. In nucleotides, the CDR3 is TGCAGCGTTGTAACTAGGGACAGGGGGTTCGAGCAGTACTTC. Its translation: CSVVTRDRGFEQYF.

CDR3 coding DNA: TGTGCCAGCAGCTTAGTTGCGAACACCGGGGAGCTGTTTTTT. Protein: CASSLVANTGELFF. The J gene is TRBJ2-2, the V gene TRBV11-2, with D unresolved. The CDR3 sequence is 14 residues long. The germline CDR1 and CDR2 sequences are SGHAT and FQNNGV. V dropped 1 base and J dropped 0 bases, with 3 bases sitting between them.

Here the CDR3 reads CASSFELRGLNEQFF. The CDR3 DNA is TGTGCCAGCAGCTTCGAACTCAGGGGGTTGAATGAGCAGTTCTTC. The J gene is TRBJ2-1, the V gene TRBV7-3; 7 bases are a match to TRBD1. CDR3 length: 15 amino acids. The V gene end was trimmed by 3 bases and the J gene end by 7 bases; junction bases not matched to a gene: 9. Germline lookup yields CDR1 SGHTA and CDR2 FQGTGA. Full variable domain (rest looked up from reference TRBV7-3 and TRBJ2-1): GAGVSQTPSNKVTEKGKYVELRCDPISGHTALYWYRQSLGQGPEFLIYFQGTGAADDSGLPNDRFFAVRPEGSVSTLKIQRTERGDSAVYLCASSFELRGLNEQFFGPGTRLTVL.

DNA of the CDR3: TGTGCCAGCACGAGCGGAAAAGATCAGCCCCAGCATTTT. This sequence encodes CASTSGKDQPQHF. V gene TRBV6-6 combines with J gene TRBJ1-5, with D uncertain. The V end lost 7 bases, the J end lost 5 bases, and 12 bases lay between the germline ends. This CDR3 has 13 residues. In germline, CDR1 is MNHNY, CDR2 SVGAGI (reference sequence).

The rearrangement joins TRBV10-1 to TRBJ2-7, with D unclear. Germline loops: CDR1 WNHNN, CDR2 SYGVQD (reference sequence). This CDR3 region has 13 residues. Deletions cut 2 bases from V and 7 bases from J, with 12 bases between. This CDR3 is CASSEVGLTEQYF. CDR3 nucleotide sequence: TGCGCCAGCAGTGAGGTAGGGCTAACTGAGCAGTACTTC.

The gene calls are TRBV6-6 and TRBJ1-1; 7 nucleotides align to TRBD1. The CDR3 length is 16 residues. Germline V CDR1 and CDR2: MNHNY, SVGAGI (reference sequence). The ends lost 6 bases at V and 1 base at J; junction bases unmatched: 11. The chain's CDR3 is CASSYDREVGNTEAFF. For the CDR3, the DNA is TGTGCCAGCAGCTACGACAGGGAGGTCGGGAACACTGAAGCTTTCTTT.

The rearrangement joins TRBV2 to TRBJ1-1; no definite D call. V lost 0 bases to trimming and J lost 11 bases, with 10 bases between them. Germline CDR1 is SNHLY and CDR2 is FYNNEI. This CDR3 comprises 12 residues. For the CDR3, the DNA is TGTGCCAGCAGTGAAGCCCAAGACACGGCTTTCTTT. Encoded protein: CASSEAQDTAFF. The full variable domain, with the rest looked up from reference TRBV2 and TRBJ1-1, is EPEVTQTPSHQVTQMGQEVILRCVPISNHLYFYWYRQILGQKVEFLVSFYNNEISEKSEIFDDQFSVERPDGSNFTLKIRSTKLEDSAMYFCASSEAQDTAFFGQGTRLTVV.

This sequence joins TRBV13 and TRBJ2-1; 8 nucleotides match TRBD2. With V trimmed by 4 bases and J by 3 bases, 8 bases remained unmatched. Germline-derived CDR1 and CDR2 are PRHDT and FYEKMQ (reference sequence). This CDR3 contains 16 residues. In DNA, the CDR3 is TGTGCCAGCAGCTCTCCCGGTAGCGGGATCTACAATGAGCAGTTCTTC. This encodes CASSSPGSGIYNEQFF.